This TCR beta chain was observed in a study of identical twins. Unique molecular identifiers were present on the cDNA, which also gained a universal primer site by template switching. TCRdb used MiXCR to reprocess the 5' RACE reads, holding one entry per CDR3 protein. The profile shows 450,000 to 600,000 distinct CDR3 sequences, about a fifth of them singletons. The sample holds a few counts of this clonotype. The CDR3 runs to 16 residues. CDR1 is SNHLY and CDR2 is FYNNEI in the germline V gene. J gave up 9 bases and V 7 bases, and 17 bases lay outside the gene matches. These records were also assigned to another study, of yellow fever vaccine responses in identical twins.

The chain recombines TRBV2 with TRBJ2-4; 8 positions agree with TRBD1. The TCR comes from a young woman in good health. Input material: CD4+ T cells sorted from blood. In nucleotides, the CDR3 is TGTGCCAGCATAGACCTCGACCGGGACAGGAGACTCATTCAGTACTTC. Amino acid sequence: CASIDLDRDRRLIQYF.